This TCR beta chain was observed in a study of shared clonotypes between healthy human individuals. The wider study: The cohort had two women and a few men, ages 18 to 49. Points from the study as a whole: Generation of non-shared clonotypes was less probable than generation of clonotypes shared by all four donors.

This CDR3 region has 13 residues. The V end was cut by 3 bases, the J end by 8 bases, with 14 bases between. Germline CDR1 SGHNT, CDR2 YYREEE (reference sequence). About this clone itself: As yet, its antigen is unknown.

Genomic DNA belonging to each subset was distributed in equal measure over several immunoSEQ plates. Authors' methods: Sequence data from immunoSEQ were junction-only and lacked quality scores; consequently, filtering differed. Sequencing used immunoSEQ multiplex PCR; TCRdb keeps in-frame clones, though not all of them. That table supplies the V and J calls and clone size; D and trimming were determined from the DNA. The sample comprises about 2 million clones, around 96% of which are singletons, and under 1.5% rests with the top ten. Naive CD8 cells were CD45RO-negative, positively selected for CCR7, excluding terminally differentiated effector memory CD45RA+ cells.

This receptor was obtained from a man in his late teens or twenties in good health. The sample taken for sequencing was naive CD8+ T cells sorted from blood. The chain employs TRBV5-4 and TRBJ1-2; the D gene is possibly TRBD1 (5 bases). CDR3 sequence: CASSSGTSGGYTF. CDR3 nucleotides: TGTGCCAGCAGCTCGGGGACCTCCGGGGGCTACACCTTC.